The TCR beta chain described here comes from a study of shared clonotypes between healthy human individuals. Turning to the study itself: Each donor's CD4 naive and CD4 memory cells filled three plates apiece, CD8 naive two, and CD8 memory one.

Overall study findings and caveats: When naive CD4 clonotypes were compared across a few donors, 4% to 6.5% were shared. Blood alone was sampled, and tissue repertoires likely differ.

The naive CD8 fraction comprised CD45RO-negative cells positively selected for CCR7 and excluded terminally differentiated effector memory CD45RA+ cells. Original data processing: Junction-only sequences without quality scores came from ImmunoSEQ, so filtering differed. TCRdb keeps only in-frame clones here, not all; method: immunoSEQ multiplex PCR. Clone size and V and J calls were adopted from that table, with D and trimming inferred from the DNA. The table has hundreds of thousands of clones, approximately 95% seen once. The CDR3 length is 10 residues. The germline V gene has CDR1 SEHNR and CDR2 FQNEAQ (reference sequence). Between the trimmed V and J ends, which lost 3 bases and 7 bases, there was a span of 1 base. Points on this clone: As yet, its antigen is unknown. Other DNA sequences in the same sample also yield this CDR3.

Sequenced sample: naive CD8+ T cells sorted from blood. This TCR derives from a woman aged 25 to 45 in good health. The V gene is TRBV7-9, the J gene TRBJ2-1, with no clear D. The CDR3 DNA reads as TGTGCCAGCAGCTTTAATGAGCAGTTCTTC. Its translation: CASSFNEQFF. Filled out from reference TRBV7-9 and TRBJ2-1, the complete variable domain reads DTGVSQNPRHKITKRGQNVTFRCDPISEHNRLYWYRQTLGQGPEFLTYFQNEAQLEKSRLLSDRFSAERPKGSFSTLEIQRTEQGDSAMYLCASSFNEQFFGPGTRLTVL.